These 19 T cell receptor beta chains came from one sample sequenced in a study of T cells in Graves' hyperthyroidism and ophthalmopathy. TCR beta CDR3 region amplification was performed from RNA transcripts. When the TCR CDR3 underwent first-round RT-PCR, the HTBI primer set was used. TCRdb independently ran MiXCR on the multiplex PCR reads; one entry per CDR3 protein. The sample lists about 270,000 distinct CDR3 sequences; 22% were seen once. The source material was blood. The receptor set was obtained from a man aged 30 to 45 with Graves' ophthalmopathy.

This rearrangement joins TRBV7-9 to TRBJ2-1; 8 bases are shared with TRBD1. Trimming took 1 base from V and 7 from J; bases not matched to a gene: 3. Germline CDR1 reads SEHNR; CDR2 reads FQNEAQ (reference sequence). There are 14 residues in the CDR3. The CDR3 loop reads CASSLGRGRNEQFF. CDR3 coding DNA: TGTGCCAGCAGCTTAGGCAGGGGGCGGAATGAGCAGTTCTTC.

This chain links TRBV28 with TRBJ2-7; a possible D gene is TRBD2 (5 bases). The CDR3 is made up of 14 amino acids. Trimming cost V 4 bases and J 1 base, with 11 bases left between them. The germline V gene encodes CDR1 MDHEN and CDR2 SYDVKM. The CDR3 is CASSSPGKSYEQYF. In DNA, the CDR3 is TGTGCCAGCAGTTCCCCCGGGAAATCCTACGAGCAGTACTTC.

The chain combines TRBV5-4 with TRBJ1-4, with D unclear. The V gene's germline CDR1 is SGHNT and CDR2 YYREEE (reference sequence). Trimming took off 1 base at V and 0 bases at J, with 10 bases between the two ends. This CDR3 is built from 16 residues. The CDR3 region is CASSLSPGTTNEKLFF. The CDR3 region has the DNA TGTGCCAGCAGCTTGAGTCCCGGAACAACTAATGAAAAACTGTTTTTT. Looking up the rest from reference TRBV5-4 and TRBJ1-4 gives the full variable domain: ETGVTQSPTHLIKTRGQQVTLRCSSQSGHNTVSWYQQALGQGPQFIFQYYREEENGRGNFPPRFSGLQFPNYSSELNVNALELDDSALYLCASSLSPGTTNEKLFFGSGTQLSVL.

V is TRBV5-8 and J is TRBJ1-5; D unresolved. This CDR3 spans 12 amino acids. Germline V gene sequence: CDR1 SGHTS, CDR2 YDEGEE. V shed 4 bases and J shed 6 bases, with 8 bases lying between them. Written as DNA, the CDR3 is TGTGCCAGCAGCCCGGGAACTCAGCCCCAGCATTTT. This translates into CASSPGTQPQHF.

This rearrangement joins TRBV3-1 to TRBJ1-2; D perhaps matches TRBD1 (5 bases). The CDR3 has 16 residues. Trimming stripped 4 bases from V and 4 bases from J, with 19 bases between. Germline CDR1 LGHDT, CDR2 YNNKEL (reference sequence). The CDR3 DNA follows: TGTGCCAGCAGCCCCAACTTTCTGATTGGGGGCTATGGCTACACCTTC. Residues: CASSPNFLIGGYGYTF.

This clonotype was seen ten or more times. CDR3 sequence: CASRGTSGGTDTQYF. The CDR3, as DNA: TGTGCCAGCCGAGGAACTAGCGGGGGCACAGATACGCAGTATTTT. The V call is TRBV2, the J call TRBJ2-3, with 10 bases aligning to TRBD2. CDR1 is SNHLY, CDR2 FYNNEI, per germline. The junction had 6 bases not matched to a gene; V was cut back by 8 bases and J by 1 base. The CDR3 is 15 residues long.

This clonotype was recorded many times. V usage is TRBV9 and J usage is TRBJ2-5; 7 bases are a match to TRBD1. The length of the CDR3 is 15 residues. The germline gives CDR1 SGDLS, CDR2 YYNGEE. J lost 8 bases, V lost 4 bases, and 14 bases had no gene match. The CDR3: CASSPHRDSSDTQYF. The DNA for the CDR3 is TGTGCCAGCAGCCCCCATCGGGACAGCAGTGATACCCAGTACTTC. Full variable domain (rest looked up from reference TRBV9 and TRBJ2-5): DSGVTQTPKHLITATGQRVTLRCSPRSGDLSVYWYQQSLDQGLQFLIQYYNGEERAKGNILERFSAQQFPDLHSELNLSSLELGDSALYFCASSPHRDSSDTQYFGPGTRLLVL.

This rearrangement joins TRBV7-2 to TRBJ2-5; D not resolved. The CDR3 extends over 15 amino acids. V lost 5 bases and J 4 bases, leaving 17 bases between the germline ends. The germline CDR1 and CDR2 sequences are SGHTA and FQGNSA. The CDR3 sequence is CASSDMGVRRETQYF. DNA for the CDR3: TGTGCCAGCAGCGATATGGGCGTGCGCCGAGAGACCCAGTACTTC.

The table lists this clonotype with many counts. This chain joins TRBV7-9 and TRBJ2-1, with 10 nucleotides matching TRBD2. The CDR3 has 17 residues. The germline V gene encodes CDR1 SEHNR and CDR2 FQNEAQ (reference sequence). Unmatched junction bases numbered 10, after V lost 3 bases and J lost 5 bases. The CDR3 loop is CASSFPSGRAVNNEQFF. In DNA form, the CDR3 reads TGTGCCAGCAGCTTCCCCAGCGGGAGGGCCGTAAACAATGAGCAGTTCTTC.

This clonotype was observed many times. V usage is TRBV11-3 and J usage is TRBJ2-1, with D possibly matching TRBD1 (5 bases). The CDR3 extends over 13 amino acids. V lost 2 bases, J lost 9 bases, and 11 bases lay in between. The V gene's germline CDR1 is SGHNT and CDR2 YENEEA. CDR3 sequence: CASSLQGSGEQFF. The DNA for the CDR3 is TGTGCCAGCAGCTTACAGGGTTCGGGTGAGCAGTTCTTC. Filled out from reference TRBV11-3 and TRBJ2-1, the complete variable domain reads EAGVVQSPRYKIIEKKQPVAFWCNPISGHNTLYWYLQNLGQGPELLIRYENEEAVDDSQLPKDRFSAERLKGVDSTLKIQPAELGDSAVYLCASSLQGSGEQFFGPGTRLTVL.

There are a few counts of this clonotype. The DNA for the CDR3 is TGTGCCAGCAGTTTATACGCTCCGAACACCGGGGAGCTGTTTTTT. Translation: CASSLYAPNTGELFF. The chain joins TRBV27 to TRBJ2-2; D remains ambiguous. V lost 1 base and J lost 0, with 6 bases in between. Germline V CDR1 and CDR2: MNHEY, SMNVEV (reference sequence). The length of the CDR3 is 15 residues.

The V call is TRBV9, the J call TRBJ1-1; TRBD1 might be the D (6 bases). V gave up 6 bases and J gave up 1 base, with 16 bases separating them. This CDR3 is 15 amino acids long. Looked up from germline, CDR1 is SGDLS and CDR2 is YYNGEE. CDR3 region: CASTLDLRGNTEAFF. The CDR3 DNA sequence: TGTGCCAGCACTCTCGACCTCAGGGGGAACACTGAAGCTTTCTTT. The whole variable domain, remainder taken from reference TRBV9 and TRBJ1-1, is DSGVTQTPKHLITATGQRVTLRCSPRSGDLSVYWYQQSLDQGLQFLIQYYNGEERAKGNILERFSAQQFPDLHSELNLSSLELGDSALYFCASTLDLRGNTEAFFGQGTRLTVV.

Of note for this clonotype: A read error may be the cause here, since a much bigger clone is one base away. The rearrangement uses TRBV14 and TRBJ2-1, with 8 bases identical to TRBD1. The J call may be wrong; the DNA end is better matched by TRBJ2-7. Germline CDR1 reads SGHDN; CDR2 reads FVKESK. This CDR3 has 15 amino acids. The CDR3, as DNA: TGTGCCAGCAGCCAAGCGTGGACAGGGAACAATGAGCAGTACTTC. Protein: CASSQAWTGNNEQYF.

This clonotype was counted between two and nine times. The genes are TRBV6-6 and TRBJ2-1; possibly TRBD1 for D (8 bases). This CDR3 has 17 amino acids. CDR1 and CDR2 from the germline V gene are MNHNY and SVGAGI (reference sequence). Trimming shortened V by 0 bases and J by 8 bases, and 20 bases separated the two germline ends. CDR3 in DNA: TGTGCCAGCAGTTACTCGACGTTTGGAACAGGGGGGGATGAGCAGTTCTTC. This encodes CASSYSTFGTGGDEQFF.

V usage is TRBV5-1 and J usage is TRBJ2-7, with TRBD2 identical over 8 bases. Germline V CDR1 and CDR2: SGHRS, YFSETQ. J lost 3 bases, V lost 2 bases, and 7 bases had no gene match. This CDR3 is 15 amino acids long. Here the CDR3 reads CASSLELTSGYEQYF. The CDR3 DNA is TGCGCCAGCAGCTTAGAACTAACTAGCGGCTACGAGCAGTACTTC.

This clonotype was counted a few times. This chain links TRBV3-1 with TRBJ2-1; D is possibly TRBD2 (6 bases). The germline CDR1 and CDR2 sequences are LGHDT and YNNKEL (reference sequence). Between the trimmed V and J ends, which lost 1 base and 3 bases, there was a span of 10 bases. The CDR3 is made up of 15 amino acids. CDR3 in amino acids: CASSQGSGDYNEQFF. In nucleotides, the CDR3 is TGTGCCAGCAGCCAAGGTAGCGGAGACTACAATGAGCAGTTCTTC.

This clonotype was detected ten times or more. The chain employs TRBV12-3 or TRBV12-4 and TRBJ2-3, with D possibly matching TRBD2 (5 bases). CDR3 size: 14 residues. The germline V and J ends were trimmed by 4 bases and 3 bases, with 11 bases remaining between them. CDR3 loop: CASSSRESTDTQYF. The CDR3 bases are TGTGCCAGCAGTTCAAGGGAGTCGACAGATACGCAGTATTTT.

The V and J genes are TRBV20-1 and TRBJ2-1; 11 nucleotides agree with TRBD2. CDR3 size: 14 residues. V gave up 8 bases and J gave up 7 bases; unmatched junction bases: 10. Germline lookup yields CDR1 DFQATT and CDR2 SNEGSKA (reference sequence). Here the CDR3 DNA reads TGCAGTTCGGGCATAGCGGGGGGGGCAAATGAGCAGTTCTTC. This encodes CSSGIAGGANEQFF.

The CDR3 DNA is TGTGCCAGCTCACCTGTTAACCGCCCGGAGGGCTATGGCTACACCTTC. It yields the protein CASSPVNRPEGYGYTF. V gene TRBV18 combines with J gene TRBJ1-2; unclear D gene. From germline, CDR1 is KGHSH and CDR2 LQKENI. Trimming shortened V by 3 bases and J by 4 bases, and 18 bases separated the two germline ends. The CDR3 spans 16 residues.